This TCR beta chain was retrieved from a study of tumor and adjacent non-tumor tissue in lung cancer. The germline gives CDR1 MNHEY, CDR2 SVGAGI. Ends included, the CDR3 has 15 residues. RNA was extracted from bulk tissue without any cell sorting. Distant lung tissue was collected more than 3 cm away from the tumor edge. TCRbeta libraries were built with three rounds of nested PCR, modified from ARM-PCR. TCRdb independently ran MiXCR on the multiplex PCR reads; one entry per CDR3 protein. This repertoire shows some 99,000 distinct CDR3 sequences, 60% to 80% found once; its top ten account for around a fifth. Of note for this clonotype: Its antigen is not known. The CDR3 carries no conserved terminal phenylalanine or tryptophan, so it likely arises from a read error. The DNA is left out, because the CDR3 cannot be placed on it with certainty; the CDR3 is given as TCRdb lists it.

Study findings and constraints: TCR diversity was significantly greater in tumor than normal lung tissue. Shorter survival was associated with higher TCR diversity in tumors.

The TCR comes from a man aged 60 to 69 with non-small cell lung cancer. The sequencing sample was made of distant non-tumor lung tissue. The V gene is TRBV6-5, the J gene TRBJ1-2. CDR3: CSSTGGTMMNYGHIL.